This T cell receptor beta chain appears in the sequencing data of a study of blood T cell repertoires in COVID-19. Background on the study: From the United States, Italy and Spain came samples of acute and convalescent COVID-19. The analysed material was cDNA or gDNA that came from T cells, B-cell-depleted T cells, or PBMCs.

Authors' processing steps: Amplification of reference gene primers was used by the study to estimate nucleated cell counts. Libraries were prepared by immunoSEQ multiplex PCR; TCRdb keeps only in-frame clonotypes and omits some of them. V and J calls and clone size are given by that table; D and trimming were obtained from the DNA. The profile shows hundreds of thousands of clones, over 65% of them singletons. The V end lost 1 base, the J end lost 9 bases, and 19 bases lay between the germline ends. The CDR3 totals 17 residues. CDR1 is PRHDT, CDR2 FYEKMQ, per germline (reference sequence). Material: peripheral blood. The source of this sequence is an elderly woman with acute or convalescent COVID-19. The chain recombines TRBV13 with TRBJ1-6; possible D gene TRBD1, 5 bases. The CDR3 region has the DNA TGTGCCAGCAGCTTAGTGGCAGGGCGAAACGTAGGTTCACCCCTCCACTTT. Residues: CASSLVAGRNVGSPLHF.